Following are 30 T cell receptor beta chains from one sample sequenced in a study of shared clonotypes between healthy human individuals (TCRdb year 2020). Libraries were prepared through the immunoSEQ multiplex PCR assay. TCRdb mirrors the immuneACCESS table, restricted to in-frame sequences. Some clones are absent from its copies; in checked studies, under half trace to an unresolved V gene, and the reason for the others is unknown. This sample gives about 990,000 clones in total; approximately 80% of them show up just once. Of the sample, 0.55% to 0.7% is held by the ten largest clones. Input material: memory CD4+ T cells from PBMCs. Per the publication, the cell subset or site label means: CD45RA-negative fraction. The source is a man aged 18 to 30 in good health. Some clones in this sample may be carry-over from other donors' samples.

The genes are TRBV2 and TRBJ2-1; no clear D gene. Per the germline V gene, CDR1 is SNHLY and CDR2 is FYNNEI. V was shortened by 4 bases and J by 0 bases, with 7 bases between the two germline ends. The CDR3 totals 14 residues. CDR3 region: CASSAQRSYNEQFF. CDR3 DNA: TGTGCCAGCAGTGCCCAGCGCTCCTACAATGAGCAGTTCTTC. Full variable domain (rest looked up from reference TRBV2 and TRBJ2-1): EPEVTQTPSHQVTQMGQEVILRCVPISNHLYFYWYRQILGQKVEFLVSFYNNEISEKSEIFDDQFSVERPDGSNFTLKIRSTKLEDSAMYFCASSAQRSYNEQFFGPGTRLTVL.

The chain joins TRBV6-1 to TRBJ2-7; 8 bases fit TRBD1. Per the germline V gene, CDR1 is MNHNS and CDR2 is SASEGT. The CDR3 is 15 amino acids. The V and J ends lost 3 bases and 2 bases, in that order; junction bases with no gene match: 6. The CDR3 spells CASSDPGTGTYEQYF. The CDR3 bases are TGTGCCAGCAGTGATCCCGGGACAGGTACCTACGAGCAGTACTTC.

This rearrangement joins TRBV5-1 to TRBJ2-5; D is unresolved. CDR3 length equals 20 residues. Trimming left V 0 bases short and J 2 bases short, with 26 bases between. The germline V gene encodes CDR1 SGHRS and CDR2 YFSETQ. The CDR3 region is CASSLVAAAHDQVLQETQYF. CDR3 coding DNA: TGCGCCAGCAGCTTGGTGGCAGCAGCTCATGACCAAGTCCTTCAAGAGACCCAGTACTTC.

The genes are TRBV6-5 and TRBJ2-7, with TRBD2 as a possible D gene (5 bases). Trimming pared 7 bases from V and 0 bases from J, leaving 16 bases between. The CDR3 is 15 residues long. From germline, CDR1 is MNHEY and CDR2 SVGAGI. The CDR3 sequence is CASTPTRASSYEQYF. CDR3 in DNA: TGTGCCAGCACCCCAACTAGGGCCAGCTCCTACGAGCAGTACTTC.

The chain combines TRBV11-2 with TRBJ2-5; D possibly corresponds to TRBD2 (5 bases). V lost 0 bases to trimming and J lost 5 bases, with 13 bases between them. Germline V gene data show CDR1 as SGHAT and CDR2 as FQNNGV. The length of the CDR3 is 15 residues. DNA for the CDR3: TGTGCCAGCAGCTTAGATAGGGAGCGGTGGGAGACCCAGTACTTC. Translating gives CASSLDRERWETQYF.

This clone was observed at least ten times. This same CDR3 is encoded by further DNA sequences in the sample. V is TRBV29-1 and J is TRBJ1-1; TRBD1 matches 8 bases. The CDR3 sequence is 14 residues long. V shed 8 bases and J 0 bases; nucleotides not matched to a gene: 8. The germline CDR1 and CDR2 sequences are SQVTM and ANQGSEA. CDR3 nucleotide sequence: TGCAGCACCCAAAGGACAGGGTTGAACACTGAAGCTTTCTTT. Residues: CSTQRTGLNTEAFF.

This chain links TRBV28 with TRBJ2-1; TRBD1 matches at 9 bases. Trimming cost V 6 bases and J 7 bases; bases outside gene matches: 10. Germline CDR1 MDHEN, CDR2 SYDVKM. The CDR3 sequence is 15 residues long. The CDR3, as DNA: TGTGCCAGCAGGGGAGGCGGGACAGGGCTAAATGAGCAGTTCTTC. This gives the protein CASRGGGTGLNEQFF.

This clone was observed a handful of times. Other DNA sequences in this sample translate to the same CDR3. This chain connects TRBV2 to TRBJ2-1; TRBD2 agrees at 11 bases. The CDR3 loop spans 15 amino acids. The V gene end was trimmed by 6 bases and the J gene end by 4 bases; junction bases not matched to a gene: 5. Germline V gene lookup returns CDR1 SNHLY and CDR2 FYNNEI. The CDR3 DNA follows: TGTGCCAGCAGGGGGACTAGCGGAGCTTACAATGAGCAGTTCTTC. It codes for CASRGTSGAYNEQFF.

The J gene is TRBJ1-2, the V gene TRBV29-1; D uncertain. The CDR3 covers 13 residues. The V end was cut by 5 bases, the J end by 3 bases, with 13 bases between. Looked up from germline, CDR1 is SQVTM and CDR2 is ANQGSEA. This CDR3 reads CSVSPLRDYGYTF. The DNA for the CDR3 is TGCAGCGTTTCCCCTCTGAGGGACTATGGCTACACCTTC.

This clone was seen only once. This sequence joins TRBV2 and TRBJ1-1; no definite D call. The CDR3 loop spans 13 amino acids. Trimming left V 4 bases short and J 2 bases short, with 8 bases between. The germline gives CDR1 SNHLY, CDR2 FYNNEI. The CDR3 protein is CASSVQVNTEAFF. The CDR3 bases are TGTGCCAGCAGTGTTCAGGTAAACACTGAAGCTTTCTTT.

V usage is TRBV28 and J usage is TRBJ2-7; the match to TRBD2 covers 7 bases. CDR3 length: 14 residues. The germline gives CDR1 MDHEN, CDR2 SYDVKM. After removal of 6 bases from V and 3 bases from J, the junction contained 8 bases not matched to a gene. In DNA, the CDR3 is TGTGCCAGCAGGTCCTCTAGCGGCGACTACGAGCAGTACTTC. Protein product: CASRSSSGDYEQYF.

The chain uses TRBV5-1 and TRBJ1-1, with D hard to call. CDR1 is SGHRS and CDR2 is YFSETQ in the germline V gene. The V end was cut by 0 bases, the J end by 3 bases, with 6 bases between. The CDR3 contains 13 residues. Here the CDR3 reads CASSLAPDTEAFF. DNA of the CDR3: TGCGCCAGCAGCTTGGCCCCGGACACTGAAGCTTTCTTT. The variable domain in full, completed from reference TRBV5-1 and TRBJ1-1, reads KAGVTQTPRYLIKTRGQQVTLSCSPISGHRSVSWYQQTPGQGLQFLFEYFSETQRNKGNFPGRFSGRQFSNSRSEMNVSTLELGDSALYLCASSLAPDTEAFFGQGTRLTVV.

This chain links TRBV6-5 with TRBJ2-7; a weak D match, TRBD2 (5 bases). V lost 11 bases, J lost 6 bases, and 17 bases lay in between. Germline V lookup: CDR1 MNHEY, CDR2 SVGAGI. CDR3 size: 12 residues. The CDR3 nucleotides read TGTGCCGCCGGGGAGAGTCCTTTCGAGCAGTACTTC. Translated, it gives CAAGESPFEQYF.

The chain links TRBV19 to TRBJ2-3; D uncertain. V was clipped by 6 bases and J by 2 bases, with 9 bases between them. This CDR3 comprises 13 residues. Germline lookup yields CDR1 LNHDA and CDR2 SQIVND (reference sequence). The CDR3 sequence: CASRVRATDTQYF. The DNA of the CDR3 is TGTGCCAGTAGGGTCCGGGCCACAGATACGCAGTATTTT.

This sequence joins TRBV7-9 and TRBJ1-1; D perhaps matches TRBD1 (6 bases). The CDR3 extends over 17 amino acids. Germline values: CDR1 SEHNR, CDR2 FQNEAQ (reference sequence). The V end was cut by 0 bases, the J end by 2 bases, with 16 bases between. The CDR3 nucleotides are TGTGCCAGCAGCTTAGCGCGGACAGCCCAGCTTAACACTGAAGCTTTCTTT. It yields the protein CASSLARTAQLNTEAFF.

This clone was seen just once. This chain connects TRBV7-3 to TRBJ2-4; D gene unclear. Between the trimmed V and J ends, which lost 5 bases and 4 bases, there was a span of 12 bases. CDR3 length: 14 amino acids. CDR1 SGHTA and CDR2 FQGTGA come from the germline V gene. The CDR3 protein is CASSPKLEKNIQYF. The CDR3, as DNA: TGTGCCAGCAGCCCCAAGCTCGAGAAAAACATTCAGTACTTC. Complete variable domain (other parts from reference TRBV7-3 and TRBJ2-4): GAGVSQTPSNKVTEKGKYVELRCDPISGHTALYWYRQSLGQGPEFLIYFQGTGAADDSGLPNDRFFAVRPEGSVSTLKIQRTERGDSAVYLCASSPKLEKNIQYFGAGTRLSVL.

Concerning this clone itself: A read error may explain this, as a much larger clone is one base away. Other nucleotide sequences from this sample produce the same CDR3. V is TRBV7-2 and J is TRBJ2-5; no clear D. Germline assignment: CDR1 SGHTA and CDR2 FQGNSA. This CDR3 has 12 residues. The V and J ends lost 2 bases and 1 base respectively, with 2 bases between them. The CDR3 region is CASSLTQETQYF. The CDR3 DNA is TGTGCCAGCAGCTTAACCCAAGAGACCCAGTACTTC.

The rearrangement links TRBV7-9 to TRBJ2-7; D unclear. Trimming removed 2 bases at V and 1 base at J, with 9 bases between. Germline CDR1 SEHNR, CDR2 FQNEAQ (reference sequence). The CDR3 extends over 14 amino acids. The CDR3 here is CASSLYPSSYEQYF. CDR3 nucleotides: TGTGCCAGCAGCTTATACCCCTCGTCCTACGAGCAGTACTTC.

The chain recombines TRBV28 with TRBJ2-3; tentatively, D is TRBD1 (6 bases). V was clipped by 4 bases and J by 6 bases, with 17 bases between them. Germline loops: CDR1 MDHEN, CDR2 SYDVKM. The CDR3 sequence is 15 residues long. The CDR3 region has the DNA TGTGCCAGCAGTTACTACCCCGGACAGTTGGATACGCAGTATTTT. It codes for CASSYYPGQLDTQYF.

The chain links TRBV7-9 to TRBJ2-3; the D gene could be TRBD1 or TRBD2 (5 bases each). The ends were cut back, 4 bases at V and 8 bases at J, with 10 bases in the middle. The CDR3 is 12 amino acids. The germline gives CDR1 SEHNR, CDR2 FQNEAQ (reference sequence). The DNA for the CDR3 is TGTGCCAGCAGCTGGGCTGGGGGTACGCAGTATTTT. This encodes CASSWAGGTQYF.

This clone was picked up a small number of times. The CDR3 reads CASKPPSGAGEQYF. CDR3 nucleotide sequence: TGTGCCAGCAAACCGCCATCGGGTGCGGGAGAGCAGTACTTC. V is TRBV27 and J is TRBJ2-7, with a possible D match to TRBD2 (6 bases). The V end lost 7 bases, the J end lost 7 bases, and 20 bases lay between the germline ends. Germline CDR1 reads MNHEY; CDR2 reads SMNVEV (reference sequence). This CDR3 spans 14 amino acids.

V and J are TRBV6-1 and TRBJ2-7; maybe TRBD2 (6 bases). The V end lost 0 bases, the J end lost 0 bases, and 12 bases lay between the germline ends. There are 16 residues in the CDR3. CDR1 is MNHNS, CDR2 SASEGT, per germline. The CDR3 bases are TGTGCCAGCAGTGAAGCCCCAGGGACTCGCTCCTACGAGCAGTACTTC. Amino acid sequence: CASSEAPGTRSYEQYF.

The V gene is TRBV5-1, the J gene TRBJ1-1, with 11 positions matching TRBD1. The CDR3 is 14 amino acids. The germline gives CDR1 SGHRS, CDR2 YFSETQ. Trimming took 5 bases from V and 4 from J; bases not matched to a gene: 4. Here the CDR3 DNA reads TGCGCCAGCAGTACCGGACAGGGGGCCACTGAAGCTTTCTTT. This codes for CASSTGQGATEAFF.

The table lists this clone with many counts. The J gene is TRBJ1-4, the V gene TRBV15; no reliable D call. The CDR3 is 14 amino acids. Between the trimmed V and J ends, which lost 4 bases and 1 base, there was a span of 7 bases. Germline V CDR1 and CDR2: LNHNV, YYDKDF (reference sequence). The DNA of the CDR3 is TGTGCCACCAGCATTCGGGGAACTAATGAAAAACTGTTTTTT. Its translation is CATSIRGTNEKLFF.

This chain uses TRBV5-1 with TRBJ1-4; no definite D call. The V gene lost 0 bases and the J gene lost 4 bases, with 7 bases spanning the gap. The CDR3 consists of 14 residues. CDR1 and CDR2 (germline): SGHRS, YFSETQ. DNA for the CDR3: TGCGCCAGCAGCTTGGAGGCAGTTAATGAAAAACTGTTTTTT. It translates to CASSLEAVNEKLFF.

The sample holds a few counts of this clone. One base away lies a much larger clone, so this may be a sequencing read error. The chain links TRBV14 to TRBJ2-2; D is ambiguous. This CDR3 contains 13 residues. Trimming stripped 7 bases from V and 6 bases from J, with 12 bases between. In germline, CDR1 is SGHDN, CDR2 FVKESK. The CDR3 region has the DNA TGTGCCAGCAACATCCGGGCCTCCGGGGAGCTGTTTTTT. This sequence encodes CASNIRASGELFF.

This clone was seen just once. Other nucleotide sequences from this sample produce the same CDR3. The rearrangement uses TRBV27 and TRBJ2-3, with TRBD2 matching 10 bases. The V and J ends lost 6 bases and 0 bases, in that order; junction bases with no gene match: 6. Per the germline V gene, CDR1 is MNHEY and CDR2 is SMNVEV (reference sequence). The CDR3 sequence is 16 residues long. CDR3: CASSSGLAASTDTQYF. The CDR3 DNA is TGTGCCAGCAGCTCCGGACTAGCGGCTAGCACAGATACGCAGTATTTT.

This sequence joins TRBV9 and TRBJ2-7; D remains unclear. The length of the CDR3 is 12 residues. The V end lost 0 bases, the J end lost 6 bases, and 7 bases lay between the germline ends. Germline V gene lookup returns CDR1 SGDLS and CDR2 YYNGEE. CDR3 nucleotide sequence: TGTGCCAGCAGCGTAGCAGGTCGCGAGCAGTACTTC. This codes for CASSVAGREQYF.

This chain connects TRBV7-3 to TRBJ2-3; possibly TRBD2 for D (5 bases). Germline CDR1 SGHTA, CDR2 FQGTGA. The CDR3 spans 13 residues. V lost 5 bases and J 10 bases, leaving 16 bases between the germline ends. DNA of the CDR3: TGTGCCAGCAGCATAAATAGAGGGAATGCGCAGTATTTT. The encoded protein is CASSINRGNAQYF.

This clone was observed once. V usage is TRBV28 and J usage is TRBJ2-2, with TRBD2 matching 8 bases. The length of the CDR3 is 16 residues. Per the germline V gene, CDR1 is MDHEN and CDR2 is SYDVKM. The junction had 7 bases not matched to a gene; V was cut back by 2 bases and J by 5 bases. The CDR3 sequence is CASSLGPAGATGELFF. The CDR3 coding sequence is TGTGCCAGCAGTTTAGGTCCAGCGGGAGCTACCGGGGAGCTGTTTTTT.